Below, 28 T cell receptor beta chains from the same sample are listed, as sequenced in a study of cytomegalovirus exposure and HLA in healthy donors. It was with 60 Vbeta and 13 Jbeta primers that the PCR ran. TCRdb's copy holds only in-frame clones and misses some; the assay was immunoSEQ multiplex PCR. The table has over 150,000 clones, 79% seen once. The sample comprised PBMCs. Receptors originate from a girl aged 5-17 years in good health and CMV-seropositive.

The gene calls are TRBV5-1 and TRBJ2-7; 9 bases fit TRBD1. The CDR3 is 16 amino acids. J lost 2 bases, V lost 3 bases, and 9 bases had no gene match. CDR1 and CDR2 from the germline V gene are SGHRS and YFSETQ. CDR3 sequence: CASSWGTGTGTYEQYF. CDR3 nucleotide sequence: TGCGCCAGCAGCTGGGGAACCGGGACAGGGACCTACGAGCAGTACTTC.

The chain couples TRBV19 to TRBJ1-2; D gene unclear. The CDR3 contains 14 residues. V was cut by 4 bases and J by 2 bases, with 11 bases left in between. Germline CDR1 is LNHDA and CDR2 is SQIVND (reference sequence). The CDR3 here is CASSRSASNYGYTF. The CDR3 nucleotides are TGTGCCAGTAGTAGAAGCGCTAGCAACTATGGCTACACCTTC.

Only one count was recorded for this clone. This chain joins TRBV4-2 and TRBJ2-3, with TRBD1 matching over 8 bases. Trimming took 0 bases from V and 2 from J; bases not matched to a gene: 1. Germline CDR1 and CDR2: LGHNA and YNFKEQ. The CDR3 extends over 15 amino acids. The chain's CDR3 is CASSQEQGATDTQYF. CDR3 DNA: TGTGCCAGCAGCCAAGAGCAGGGGGCCACAGATACGCAGTATTTT.

CDR3 loop: CASSQDGDTRMNTEAFF. CDR3 nucleotides: TGCGCCAGCAGCCAAGATGGGGACACGCGTATGAACACTGAAGCTTTCTTT. This sequence joins TRBV4-3 and TRBJ1-1, with D perhaps TRBD1 (6 bases). CDR1 is LGHNA, CDR2 YSLEER, per germline. Trimming removed 0 bases at V and 0 bases at J, with 14 bases between. CDR3 length equals 17 residues.

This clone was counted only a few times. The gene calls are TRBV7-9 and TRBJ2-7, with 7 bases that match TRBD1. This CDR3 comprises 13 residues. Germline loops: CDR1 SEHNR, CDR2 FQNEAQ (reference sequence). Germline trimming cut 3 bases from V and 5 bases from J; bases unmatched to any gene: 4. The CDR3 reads CASSFSQGDEQYF. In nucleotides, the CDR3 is TGTGCCAGCAGCTTCTCCCAGGGGGACGAGCAGTACTTC.

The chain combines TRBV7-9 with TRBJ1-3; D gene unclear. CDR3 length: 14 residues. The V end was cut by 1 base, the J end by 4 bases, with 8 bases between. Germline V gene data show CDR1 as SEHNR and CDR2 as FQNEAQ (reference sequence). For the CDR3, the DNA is TGTGCCAGCAGCTTAGACAGCACCGGAAACACCATATATTTT. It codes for CASSLDSTGNTIYF.

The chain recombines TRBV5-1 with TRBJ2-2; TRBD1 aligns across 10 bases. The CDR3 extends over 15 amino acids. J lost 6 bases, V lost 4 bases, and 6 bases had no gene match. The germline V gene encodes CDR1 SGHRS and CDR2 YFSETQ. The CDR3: CASSPGTGEAGELFF. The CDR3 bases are TGCGCCAGCAGCCCCGGGACAGGGGAGGCCGGGGAGCTGTTTTTT.

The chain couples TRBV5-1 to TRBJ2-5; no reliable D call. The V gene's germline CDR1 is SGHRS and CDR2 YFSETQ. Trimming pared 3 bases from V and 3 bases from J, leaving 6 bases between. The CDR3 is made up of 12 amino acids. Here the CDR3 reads CASSWSEETQYF. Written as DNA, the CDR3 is TGCGCCAGCAGCTGGTCAGAAGAGACCCAGTACTTC.

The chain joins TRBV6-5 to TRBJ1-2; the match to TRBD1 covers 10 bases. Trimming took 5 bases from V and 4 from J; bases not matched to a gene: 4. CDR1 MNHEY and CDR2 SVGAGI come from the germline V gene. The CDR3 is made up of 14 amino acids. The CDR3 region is CASSGGQGSYGYTF. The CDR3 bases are TGTGCCAGCAGTGGGGGACAGGGGAGCTATGGCTACACCTTC.

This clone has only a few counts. The CDR3 spells CASSTTDFLNEQYF. In DNA form, the CDR3 reads TGTGCCAGCTCCACTACGGATTTTCTTAACGAGCAGTACTTC. The chain links TRBV18 to TRBJ2-7; D unclear. The CDR3 spans 14 residues. V lost 6 bases, J lost 5 bases, and 17 bases lay in between. From germline, CDR1 is KGHSH and CDR2 LQKENI.

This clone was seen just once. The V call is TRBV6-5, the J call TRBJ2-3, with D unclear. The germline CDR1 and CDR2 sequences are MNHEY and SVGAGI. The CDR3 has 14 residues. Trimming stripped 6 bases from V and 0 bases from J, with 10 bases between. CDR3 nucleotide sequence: TGTGCCAGCAGGAGTCTGCTCAGCACAGATACGCAGTATTTT. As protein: CASRSLLSTDTQYF.

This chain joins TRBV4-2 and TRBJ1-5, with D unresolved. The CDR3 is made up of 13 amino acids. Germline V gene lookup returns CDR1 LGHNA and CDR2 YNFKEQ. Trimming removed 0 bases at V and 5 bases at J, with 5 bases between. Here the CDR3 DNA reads TGTGCCAGCAGCCAAGAGTCGGATCAGCCCCAGCATTTT. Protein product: CASSQESDQPQHF.

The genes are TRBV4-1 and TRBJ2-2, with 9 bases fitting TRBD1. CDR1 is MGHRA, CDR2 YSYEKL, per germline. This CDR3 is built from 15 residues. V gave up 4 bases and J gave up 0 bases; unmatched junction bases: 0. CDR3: CASSRDRANTGELFF. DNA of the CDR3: TGCGCCAGCAGCCGGGACAGGGCGAACACCGGGGAGCTGTTTTTT.

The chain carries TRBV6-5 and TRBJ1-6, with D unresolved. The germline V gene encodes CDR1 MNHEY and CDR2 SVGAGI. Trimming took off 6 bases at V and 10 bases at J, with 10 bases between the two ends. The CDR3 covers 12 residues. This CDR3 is CASRAGYSPLHF. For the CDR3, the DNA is TGTGCCAGCAGGGCGGGGTACTCACCCCTCCACTTT.

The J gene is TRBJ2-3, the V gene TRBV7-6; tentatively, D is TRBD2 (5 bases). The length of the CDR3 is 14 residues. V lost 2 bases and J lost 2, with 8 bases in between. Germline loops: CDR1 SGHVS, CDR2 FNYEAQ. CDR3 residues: CASSLMGVTDTQYF. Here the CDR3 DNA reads TGTGCCAGCAGCTTAATGGGAGTCACAGATACGCAGTATTTT.

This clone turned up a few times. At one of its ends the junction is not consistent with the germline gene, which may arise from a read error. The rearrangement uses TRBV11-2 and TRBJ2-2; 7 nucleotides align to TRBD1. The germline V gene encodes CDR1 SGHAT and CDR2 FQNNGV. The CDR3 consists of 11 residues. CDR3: CASSALYDREF. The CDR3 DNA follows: TGTGCCAGCAGCGCCCTCTATGACAGGGAGTTT.

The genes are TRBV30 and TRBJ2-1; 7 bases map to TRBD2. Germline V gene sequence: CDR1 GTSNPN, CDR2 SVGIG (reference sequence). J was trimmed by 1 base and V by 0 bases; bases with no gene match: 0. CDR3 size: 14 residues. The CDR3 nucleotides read TGTGCCTGGAGTGTGGGGGGGTCCTACAATGAGCAGTTCTTC. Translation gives CAWSVGGSYNEQFF.

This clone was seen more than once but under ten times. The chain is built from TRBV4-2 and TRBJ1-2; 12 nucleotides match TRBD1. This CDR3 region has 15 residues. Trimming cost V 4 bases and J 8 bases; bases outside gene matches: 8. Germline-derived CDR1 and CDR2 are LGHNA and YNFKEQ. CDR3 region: CASSRGTGGARGYTF. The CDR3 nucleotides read TGTGCCAGCAGCCGGGGGACAGGGGGCGCAAGGGGCTACACCTTC.

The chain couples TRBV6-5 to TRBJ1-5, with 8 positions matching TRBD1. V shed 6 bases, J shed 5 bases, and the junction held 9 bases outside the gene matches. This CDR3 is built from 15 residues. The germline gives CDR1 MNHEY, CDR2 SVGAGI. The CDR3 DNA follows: TGTGCCAGCAGCGGATATCAGGGGGCGGATCAGCCCCAGCATTTT. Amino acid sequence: CASSGYQGADQPQHF.

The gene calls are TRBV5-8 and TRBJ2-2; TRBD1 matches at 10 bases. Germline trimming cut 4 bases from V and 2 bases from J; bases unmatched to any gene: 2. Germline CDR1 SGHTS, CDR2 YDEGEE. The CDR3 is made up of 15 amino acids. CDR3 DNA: TGTGCCAGCAGCGACAGGGGGCTTAACACCGGGGAGCTGTTTTTT. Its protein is CASSDRGLNTGELFF.

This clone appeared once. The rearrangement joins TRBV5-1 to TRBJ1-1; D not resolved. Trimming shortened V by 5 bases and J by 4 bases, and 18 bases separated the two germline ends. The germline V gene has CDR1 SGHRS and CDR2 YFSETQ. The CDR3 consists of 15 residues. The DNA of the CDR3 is TGCGCCAGCAGGTTGCAAGGTTTCGGAGTCACTGAAGCTTTCTTT. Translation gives CASRLQGFGVTEAFF.

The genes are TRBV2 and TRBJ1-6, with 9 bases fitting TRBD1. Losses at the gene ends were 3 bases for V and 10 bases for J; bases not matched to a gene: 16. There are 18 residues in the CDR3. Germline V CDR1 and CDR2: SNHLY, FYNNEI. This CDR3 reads CASSELWTGDISGSPLHF. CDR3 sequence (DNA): TGTGCCAGCAGTGAGTTGTGGACAGGGGATATAAGCGGCTCACCCCTCCACTTT.

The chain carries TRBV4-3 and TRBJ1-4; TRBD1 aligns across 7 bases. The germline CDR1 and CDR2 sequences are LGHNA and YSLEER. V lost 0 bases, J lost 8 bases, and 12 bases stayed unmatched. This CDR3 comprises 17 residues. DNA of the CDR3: TGCGCCAGCAGCCAAGATCTGGTTAGGGGGCAAAGCGAAAAACTGTTTTTT. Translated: CASSQDLVRGQSEKLFF.

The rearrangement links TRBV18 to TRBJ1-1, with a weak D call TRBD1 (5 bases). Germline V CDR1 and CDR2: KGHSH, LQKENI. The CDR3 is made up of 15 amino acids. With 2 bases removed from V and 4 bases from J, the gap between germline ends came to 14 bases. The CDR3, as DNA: TGTGCCAGCTCACCAGCCAGGGTTTCTGTCACTGAAGCTTTCTTT. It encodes CASSPARVSVTEAFF.

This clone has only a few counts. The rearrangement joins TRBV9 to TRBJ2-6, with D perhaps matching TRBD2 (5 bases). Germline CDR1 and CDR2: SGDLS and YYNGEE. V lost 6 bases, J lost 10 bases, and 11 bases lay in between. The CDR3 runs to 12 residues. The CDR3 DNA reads TGTGCCAGCATAGGGAGAGGTAACGTCCTGACTTTC. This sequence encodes CASIGRGNVLTF.

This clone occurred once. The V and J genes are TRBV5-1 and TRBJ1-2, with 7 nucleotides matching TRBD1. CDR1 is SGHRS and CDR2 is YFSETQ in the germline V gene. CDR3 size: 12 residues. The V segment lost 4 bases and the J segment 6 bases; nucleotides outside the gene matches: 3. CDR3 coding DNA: TGCGCCAGCAGCCCCGGGACAGATGGCTACACCTTC. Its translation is CASSPGTDGYTF. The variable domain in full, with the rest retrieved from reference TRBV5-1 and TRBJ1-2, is KAGVTQTPRYLIKTRGQQVTLSCSPISGHRSVSWYQQTPGQGLQFLFEYFSETQRNKGNFPGRFSGRQFSNSRSEMNVSTLELGDSALYLCASSPGTDGYTFGSGTRLTVV.

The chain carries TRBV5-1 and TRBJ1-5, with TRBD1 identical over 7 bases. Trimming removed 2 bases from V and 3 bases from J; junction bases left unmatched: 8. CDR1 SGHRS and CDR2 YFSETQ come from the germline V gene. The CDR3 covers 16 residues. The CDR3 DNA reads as TGCGCCAGCAGCTTAGGTACAGGGGCGTCCAATCAGCCCCAGCATTTT. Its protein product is CASSLGTGASNQPQHF. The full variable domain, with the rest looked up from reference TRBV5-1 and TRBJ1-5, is KAGVTQTPRYLIKTRGQQVTLSCSPISGHRSVSWYQQTPGQGLQFLFEYFSETQRNKGNFPGRFSGRQFSNSRSEMNVSTLELGDSALYLCASSLGTGASNQPQHFGDGTRLSIL.

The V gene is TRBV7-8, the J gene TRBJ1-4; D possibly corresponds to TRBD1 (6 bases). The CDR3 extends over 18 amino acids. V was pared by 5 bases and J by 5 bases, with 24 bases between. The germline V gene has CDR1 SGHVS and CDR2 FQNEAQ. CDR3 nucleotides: TGTGCCAGCAGCCGACGGGTTTTATTGGGGGCCAAGAATGAAAAACTGTTTTTT. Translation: CASSRRVLLGAKNEKLFF. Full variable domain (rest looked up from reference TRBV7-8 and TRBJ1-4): GAGVSQSPRYKVAKRGQDVALRCDPISGHVSLFWYQQALGQGPEFLTYFQNEAQLDKSGLPSDRFFAERPEGSVSTLKIQRTQQEDSAVYLCASSRRVLLGAKNEKLFFGSGTQLSVL.